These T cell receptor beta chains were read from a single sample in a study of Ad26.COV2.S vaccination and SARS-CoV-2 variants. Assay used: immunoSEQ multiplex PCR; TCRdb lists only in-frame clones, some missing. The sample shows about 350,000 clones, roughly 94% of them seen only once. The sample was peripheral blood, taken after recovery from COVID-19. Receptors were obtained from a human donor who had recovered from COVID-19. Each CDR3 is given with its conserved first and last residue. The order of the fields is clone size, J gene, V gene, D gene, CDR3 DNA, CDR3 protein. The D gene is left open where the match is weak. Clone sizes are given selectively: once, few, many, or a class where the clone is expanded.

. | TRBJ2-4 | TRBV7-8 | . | TGTGCCAGCAGCTTAGGCCCTCCGTGGGCCAAAAACATTCAGTACTTC | CASSLGPPWAKNIQYF
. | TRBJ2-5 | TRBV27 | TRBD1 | TGTGCCAGCAGTCCACGGGACAGTGGCGAAGAGACCCAGTACTTC | CASSPRDSGEETQYF
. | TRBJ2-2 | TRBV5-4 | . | TGTGCCAGCAGCCTTCTTACAGGGTCCGGGGAGCTGTTTTTT | CASSLLTGSGELFF
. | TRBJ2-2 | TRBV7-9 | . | TGTGCCAGCAGCCTTACCTCCGGGGAGCTGTTTTTT | CASSLTSGELFF
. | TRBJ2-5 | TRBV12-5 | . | TGTGCTAGTGGTTGGGCAGGTCACAAGGGAGAGACCCAGTACTTC | CASGWAGHKGETQYF
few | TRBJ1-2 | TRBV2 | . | TGTGCCAGTTTTAGTGGGGCTTACTATGGCTACACCTTC | CASFSGAYYGYTF
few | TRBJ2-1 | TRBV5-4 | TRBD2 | TGTGCCAGCAGCGCCCCGGGGGGCGGGGGGGCCAATGAGCAGTTCTTC | CASSAPGGGGANEQFF
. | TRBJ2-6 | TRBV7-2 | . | TGTGCCAGCAGCTTAGGATTCTCTGGGGCCAACGTCCTGACTTTC | CASSLGFSGANVLTF
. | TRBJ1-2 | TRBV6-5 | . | TGTGCCAGCAGCTACAGGGCCCGGGATGGCTACACCTTC | CASSYRARDGYTF
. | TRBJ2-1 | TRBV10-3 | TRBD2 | TGTGCCATCAGCCCGACTAGCGGGGGCCAACGTGCTAACAATGAGCAGTTCTTC | CAISPTSGGQRANNEQFF
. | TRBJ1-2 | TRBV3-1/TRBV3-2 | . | TGTGCCAGCAGCCAAGAGGGCGGATACTATGGCTACACCTTC | CASSQEGGYYGYTF
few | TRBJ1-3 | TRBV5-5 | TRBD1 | TGTGCCAGCAGCCGGGACAGGTGGAACACCATATATTTT | CASSRDRWNTIYF
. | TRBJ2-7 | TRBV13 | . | TGTGCCAGCAGCTTAGGGGGCGATCTCTACGAGCAGTACTTC | CASSLGGDLYEQYF
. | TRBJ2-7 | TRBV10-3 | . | TGTGCCATCAGTGAGTCCCGGGCCCGCTTATCCTACGAGCAGTACTTC | CAISESRARLSYEQYF
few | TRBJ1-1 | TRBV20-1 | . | TGCAGTGCTAGTCAGTTAAACACTGAAGCTTTCTTT | CSASQLNTEAFF
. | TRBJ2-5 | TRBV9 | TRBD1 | TGTGCCAGCACCCCTCAGGGGGCAGGGGAGACCCAGTACTTC | CASTPQGAGETQYF
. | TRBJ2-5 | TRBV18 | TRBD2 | TGTGCCAGCTCACCAACACTAGCGGGGGGCATTCAAGAGACCCAGTACTTC | CASSPTLAGGIQETQYF
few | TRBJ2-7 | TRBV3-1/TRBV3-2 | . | TGTGCCAGCAGCCAAGATTACGCCCAAATAAGGGGCGAGCAGTACTTC | CASSQDYAQIRGEQYF
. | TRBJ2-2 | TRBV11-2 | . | TGTGCCAGCAGCTGGCGAGCCCAAGGCACCGGGGAGCTGTTTTTT | CASSWRAQGTGELFF
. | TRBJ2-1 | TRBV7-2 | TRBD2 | TGTGCCAGCAGCTTTAACCCAGCGGGGGGTGGTGCCTACAATGAGCAGTTCTTC | CASSFNPAGGGAYNEQFF
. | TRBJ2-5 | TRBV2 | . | TGTGCCAGCAGACCCGGACACAGTCAAGAGACCCAGTACTTC | CASRPGHSQETQYF
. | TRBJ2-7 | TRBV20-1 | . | TGCAGTGCTAGTGGTCCGGCGGCGACCTACGAGCAGTACTTC | CSASGPAATYEQYF
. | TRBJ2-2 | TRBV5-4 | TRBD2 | TGTGCCAGCAGCTTGGTCGGGGGGGGCCGGTTCACCGGGGAGCTGTTTTTT | CASSLVGGGRFTGELFF
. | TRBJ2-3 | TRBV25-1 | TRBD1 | TGTGCCAGCAGTGAATTAACAGGGGGCGGCACAGATACGCAGTATTTT | CASSELTGGGTDTQYF
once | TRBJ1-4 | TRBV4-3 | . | TGCGCCAGCAGCCAAGATTGGCAGGGAACCCACTCCACCTATGAAAAACTGTTTTTT | CASSQDWQGTHSTYEKLFF
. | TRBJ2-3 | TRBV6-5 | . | TGTGCCAGCGGGGGACGGGACACAGATACGCAGTATTTT | CASGGRDTDTQYF
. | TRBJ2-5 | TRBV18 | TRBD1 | TGTGCCAGCTCACCTGGACAGGGCGTAGAGACCCAGTACTTC | CASSPGQGVETQYF
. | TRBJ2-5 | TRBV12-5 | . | TGTGCTAGTGGTTTGGAAGAAGAGACCCAGTACTTC | CASGLEEETQYF
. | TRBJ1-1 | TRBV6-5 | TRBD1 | TGTGCCAGCAGTTACGACAGGGGGTTGGACACTGAAGCTTTCTTT | CASSYDRGLDTEAFF
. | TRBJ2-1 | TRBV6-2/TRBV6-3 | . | TGTGCCAGCAGTTACTCTGGCGGGGGCCGATCAGGAGAGCAGTTCTTC | CASSYSGGGRSGEQFF
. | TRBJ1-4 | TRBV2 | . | TGTGCCAGCAGTGAATGGGGGGCAACTAATGAAAAACTGTTTTTT | CASSEWGATNEKLFF
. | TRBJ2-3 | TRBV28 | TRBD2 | TGTGCCAGCAGTTTTGAGGGAGGGGCCACAGATACGCAGTATTTT | CASSFEGGATDTQYF
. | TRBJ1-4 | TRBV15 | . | TGTGCCACCAGCAGAGATTTGAGTAATGAAAAACTGTTTTTT | CATSRDLSNEKLFF
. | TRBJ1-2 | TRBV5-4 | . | TGTGCCAGCAGCTTGGATTCGGGAAGAGACTATGGCTACACCTTC | CASSLDSGRDYGYTF
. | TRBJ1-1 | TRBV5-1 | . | TGCGCCAGCAGCGCGGACATGTCTGAAGCTTTCTTT | CASSADMSEAFF
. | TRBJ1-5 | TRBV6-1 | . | TGTGCCAGCAGTGAAGCGCGGGGGGCTCGCAATCAGCCCCAGCATTTT | CASSEARGARNQPQHF
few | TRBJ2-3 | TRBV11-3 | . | TGTGCCAGCAGCGAGATCCAGACCGGCACAGATACGCAGTATTTT | CASSEIQTGTDTQYF
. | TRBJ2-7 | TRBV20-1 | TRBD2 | TGCAGTGCTAGTCCGGCCACTCGACTAGCGGGGGAAGTCGAGCAGTACTTC | CSASPATRLAGEVEQYF
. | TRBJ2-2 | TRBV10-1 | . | TGCGCCAGCAGTGCCTCGGGGCTACCGAACACCGGGGAGCTGTTTTTT | CASSASGLPNTGELFF
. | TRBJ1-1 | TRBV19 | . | TGTGCCAGTAGTATCGGTGGGAACACTGAAGCTTTCTTT | CASSIGGNTEAFF
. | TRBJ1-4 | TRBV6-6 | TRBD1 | TGTGCCAGCACCGACAGGGGGCTGGCTGAAAAACTGTTTTTT | CASTDRGLAEKLFF
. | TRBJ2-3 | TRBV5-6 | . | TGTGCCAGCAGCTTGGAAAGAGGGGGGGTCTTCACAGATACGCAGTATTTT | CASSLERGGVFTDTQYF
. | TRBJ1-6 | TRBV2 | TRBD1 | TGTGCCAGCAGCCCCGACAGGGGGTTGAATTCACCCCTCCACTTT | CASSPDRGLNSPLHF
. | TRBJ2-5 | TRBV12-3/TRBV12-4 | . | TGTGCCAGCAGTTCCAGGCGGAAGACCCAGTACTTC | CASSSRRKTQYF
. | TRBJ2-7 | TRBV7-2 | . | TGTGCCAGCAGAGAAAGAGTGGGCAGAACCTACGAGCAGTACTTC | CASRERVGRTYEQYF